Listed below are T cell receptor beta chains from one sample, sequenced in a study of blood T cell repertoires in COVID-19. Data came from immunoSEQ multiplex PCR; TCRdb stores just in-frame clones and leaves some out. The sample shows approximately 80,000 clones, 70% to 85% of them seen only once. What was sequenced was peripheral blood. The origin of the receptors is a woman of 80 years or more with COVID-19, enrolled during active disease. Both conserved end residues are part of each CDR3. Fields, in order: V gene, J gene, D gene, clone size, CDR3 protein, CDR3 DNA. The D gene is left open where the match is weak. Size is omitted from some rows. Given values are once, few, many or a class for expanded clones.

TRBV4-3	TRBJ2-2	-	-	CASSPGHRTGELFF	TGCGCCAGCAGCCCCGGACACCGAACCGGGGAGCTGTTTTTT
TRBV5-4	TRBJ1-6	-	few	CASSLFSQGGSPLHF	TGTGCCAGCAGCTTGTTTTCCCAGGGAGGGTCACCCCTCCACTTT
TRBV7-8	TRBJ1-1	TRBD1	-	CASSLDRGRAEAFF	TGTGCCAGCAGCTTGGACAGGGGGCGTGCTGAAGCTTTCTTT
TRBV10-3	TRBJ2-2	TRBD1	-	CATKSQGTALTGELFF	TGTGCCACCAAAAGTCAGGGGACAGCTCTCACCGGGGAGCTGTTTTTT
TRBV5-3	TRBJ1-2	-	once	CARSSRGMERDYGYTF	TGTGCCAGAAGCTCGCGGGGGATGGAGAGAGACTATGGCTACACCTTC
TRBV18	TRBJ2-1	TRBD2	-	CASSPLAGGYNEQFF	TGTGCCAGCTCACCACTAGCGGGGGGGTACAATGAGCAGTTCTTC
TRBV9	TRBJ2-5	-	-	CASSVAGVKHQETQYF	TGTGCCAGCAGCGTAGCGGGGGTCAAACATCAAGAGACCCAGTACTTC
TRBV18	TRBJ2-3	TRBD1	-	CASSPRGQGTDTQYF	TGTGCCAGCTCACCCCGGGGACAGGGGACAGATACGCAGTATTTT
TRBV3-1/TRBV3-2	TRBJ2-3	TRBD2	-	CASSQRGSGKDTQYF	TGTGCCAGCAGCCAGAGGGGTAGCGGGAAAGATACGCAGTATTTT
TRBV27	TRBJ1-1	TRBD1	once	CAATDRVGEAFF	TGTGCCGCTACCGACAGGGTCGGAGAAGCTTTCTTT
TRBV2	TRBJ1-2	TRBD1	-	CASSLGQGNGYTF	TGTGCCAGCAGTTTGGGACAGGGGAATGGCTACACCTTC